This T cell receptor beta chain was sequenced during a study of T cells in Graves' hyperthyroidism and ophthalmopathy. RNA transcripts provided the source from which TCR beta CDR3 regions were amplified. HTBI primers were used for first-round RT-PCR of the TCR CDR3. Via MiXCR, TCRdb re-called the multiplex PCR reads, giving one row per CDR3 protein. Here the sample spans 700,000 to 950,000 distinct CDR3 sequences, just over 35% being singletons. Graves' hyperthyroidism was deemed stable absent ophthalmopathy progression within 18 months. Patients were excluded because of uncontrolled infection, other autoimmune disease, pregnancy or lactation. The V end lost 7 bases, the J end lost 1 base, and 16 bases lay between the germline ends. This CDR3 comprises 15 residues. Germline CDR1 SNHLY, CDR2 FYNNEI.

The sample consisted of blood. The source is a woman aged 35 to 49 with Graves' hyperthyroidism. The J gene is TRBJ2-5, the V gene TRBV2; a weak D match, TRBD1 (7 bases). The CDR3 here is CASTRGAAPQETQYF. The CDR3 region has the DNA TGTGCCAGCACCAGGGGGGCCGCTCCCCAAGAGACCCAGTACTTC.